This T cell receptor beta chain is drawn from a study of Ad26.COV2.S vaccination and SARS-CoV-2 variants. Assay: immunoSEQ multiplex PCR; the TCRdb copy retains only in-frame clones and omits some. The sample comprises some 340,000 clones, about 82% of which are singletons, and less than 2% rests with the top ten. This sample's treatment: about 20 received Ad26.COV2.S at low or high dose, single or two shots; roughly five received placebo; per-sample allocation not given. On day 63 after the first injection, vaccine and placebo recipients gave samples. In Boston, the donor was an adult between 18-55 years of age. The junction had 6 bases not matched to a gene; V was cut back by 7 bases and J by 0 bases. The CDR3 consists of 15 residues. The germline CDR1 and CDR2 sequences are MDHEN and SYDVKM.

This chain links TRBV28 with TRBJ2-5; 9 bases fit TRBD1. This clonotype was sampled from a person aged 18-60 years who received the Ad26.COV2.S COVID-19 vaccine or a placebo. Specimen: peripheral blood, collected in a trial of Ad26.COV2.S vaccine versus placebo. The CDR3: CASTSGTGYQETQYF. Here the CDR3 DNA reads TGTGCCAGCACCTCCGGGACAGGGTACCAAGAGACCCAGTACTTC.